This is a list of T cell receptor beta chains from one sample in a study of long-term antiretroviral therapy in people with HIV. TCRdb's table, derived via immunoSEQ multiplex PCR, lists solely in-frame clones and lacks some. The data show 35,000 or so clones, more than 60% seen once. The sample was unsorted PBMCs, taken 2 years after starting antiretroviral therapy. The receptors were gathered from a woman aged 50 to 65 with HIV. CDR3s include the opening cysteine and the closing phenylalanine or tryptophan. A D gene is named only where the DNA matches it firmly. Expanded clones are given a class, and other clones once, few, many or no size at all.

cdr3_aa: CASSRRGENTEAFF
cdr3_nt: TGCGCCAGCAGCCGACGGGGAGAGAACACTGAAGCTTTCTTT
v_call: TRBV5-1
d_call: -
j_call: TRBJ1-1
clone_size: -

cdr3_aa: CASSAGQGAQPQHF
cdr3_nt: TGTGCCAGCAGCGCTGGACAGGGCGCGCAGCCCCAGCATTTT
v_call: TRBV28
d_call: TRBD1
j_call: TRBJ1-5
clone_size: once

cdr3_aa: CASSLAPIQWGTEAFF
cdr3_nt: TGTGCCAGCAGCTTAGCGCCCATCCAGTGGGGTACTGAAGCTTTCTTT
v_call: TRBV7-9
d_call: -
j_call: TRBJ1-1
clone_size: -

cdr3_aa: CASGISVSDPGYTF
cdr3_nt: TGTGCCAGCGGTATATCTGTGTCAGACCCTGGCTACACCTTC
v_call: TRBV6-6
d_call: -
j_call: TRBJ1-2
clone_size: -

cdr3_aa: CASSRGTEQRGGAGELFF
cdr3_nt: TGTGCCAGCAGCCGGGGGACCGAGCAGCGGGGGGGCGCCGGGGAGCTGTTTTTT
v_call: TRBV5-8
d_call: TRBD2
j_call: TRBJ2-2
clone_size: -

cdr3_aa: CASLGDRGAYTF
cdr3_nt: TGTGCTTCGTTAGGGGACAGGGGGGCTTACACCTTC
v_call: TRBV9
d_call: TRBD1
j_call: TRBJ1-2
clone_size: -

cdr3_aa: CASSLGPPGGGTDTQYF
cdr3_nt: TGTGCCAGCAGCTTGGGCCCACCGGGGGGTGGGACAGATACGCAGTATTTT
v_call: TRBV7-6
d_call: TRBD2
j_call: TRBJ2-3
clone_size: once

cdr3_aa: CSASDYKKLFF
cdr3_nt: TGCAGTGCTAGTGACTATAAGAAACTGTTTTTT
v_call: TRBV20-1
d_call: -
j_call: TRBJ1-4
clone_size: -

cdr3_aa: CASSEQGWDYGYTF
cdr3_nt: TGTGCCAGCAGTGAACAGGGCTGGGACTATGGCTACACCTTC
v_call: TRBV6-1
d_call: -
j_call: TRBJ1-2
clone_size: -

cdr3_aa: CAWSVYKAGELFF
cdr3_nt: TGTGCCTGGAGTGTATACAAGGCCGGGGAGCTGTTTTTT
v_call: TRBV30
d_call: -
j_call: TRBJ2-2
clone_size: once

cdr3_aa: CSVEGRGSTEAFF
cdr3_nt: TGCAGCGTTGAAGGGAGGGGGAGCACTGAAGCTTTCTTT
v_call: TRBV29-1
d_call: -
j_call: TRBJ1-1
clone_size: -

cdr3_aa: CASSPGGVITDTQYF
cdr3_nt: TGTGCCAGCAGCCCCGGGGGGGTAATCACAGATACGCAGTATTTT
v_call: TRBV7-8
d_call: TRBD2
j_call: TRBJ2-3
clone_size: -

cdr3_aa: CASSQDVWGNNSPLHF
cdr3_nt: TGTGCCAGCAGCCAAGACGTCTGGGGAAATAATTCACCCCTCCACTTT
v_call: TRBV4-2
d_call: -
j_call: TRBJ1-6
clone_size: -

cdr3_aa: CASSSGPSNTEQFF
cdr3_nt: TGCGCCAGCAGCTCGGGACCAAGTAACACTGAGCAGTTCTTC
v_call: TRBV5-1
d_call: -
j_call: TRBJ2-1
clone_size: -

cdr3_aa: CASSFDGAGANVLTF
cdr3_nt: TGTGCCAGCAGCTTTGACGGGGCTGGGGCCAACGTCCTGACTTTC
v_call: TRBV7-3
d_call: -
j_call: TRBJ2-6
clone_size: -

cdr3_aa: CASSERAGGQPQHF
cdr3_nt: TGTGCCAGCAGTGAGAGGGCAGGAGGCCAGCCCCAGCATTTT
v_call: TRBV6-1
d_call: -
j_call: TRBJ1-5
clone_size: -

cdr3_aa: CASSLQGDANEKLFF
cdr3_nt: TGTGCCAGCAGCCTACAGGGGGATGCTAATGAAAAACTGTTTTTT
v_call: TRBV6-1
d_call: TRBD1
j_call: TRBJ1-4
clone_size: -

cdr3_aa: CASSLNQGSAGYTF
cdr3_nt: TGTGCCAGCAGCCTCAACCAGGGGAGTGCGGGCTACACCTTC
v_call: TRBV5-5
d_call: -
j_call: TRBJ1-2
clone_size: -

cdr3_aa: CASSISALEGNQPQHF
cdr3_nt: TGTGCCAGTAGTATATCCGCGCTAGAGGGCAATCAGCCCCAGCATTTT
v_call: TRBV19
d_call: -
j_call: TRBJ1-5
clone_size: -

cdr3_aa: CASSYTGPENTEAFF
cdr3_nt: TGCGCCAGCAGTTATACAGGCCCGGAGAACACTGAAGCTTTCTTT
v_call: TRBV5-1
d_call: -
j_call: TRBJ1-1
clone_size: few